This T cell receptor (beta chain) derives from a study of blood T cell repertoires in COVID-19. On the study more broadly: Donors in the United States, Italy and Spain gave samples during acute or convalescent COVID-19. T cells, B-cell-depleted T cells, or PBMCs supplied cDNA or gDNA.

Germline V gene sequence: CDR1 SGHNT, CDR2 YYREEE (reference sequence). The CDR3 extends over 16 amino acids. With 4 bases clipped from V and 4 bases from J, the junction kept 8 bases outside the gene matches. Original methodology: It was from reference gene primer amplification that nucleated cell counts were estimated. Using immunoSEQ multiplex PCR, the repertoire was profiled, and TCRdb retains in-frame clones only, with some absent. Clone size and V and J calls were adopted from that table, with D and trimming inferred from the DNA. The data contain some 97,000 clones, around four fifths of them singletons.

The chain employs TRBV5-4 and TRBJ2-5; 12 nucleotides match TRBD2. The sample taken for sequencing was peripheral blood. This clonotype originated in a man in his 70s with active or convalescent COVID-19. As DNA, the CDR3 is TGTGCCAGCAGCCCAAGACTAGCGGGGGTTGTAGAGACCCAGTACTTC. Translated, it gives CASSPRLAGVVETQYF. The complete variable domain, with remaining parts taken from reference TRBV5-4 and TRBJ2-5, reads ETGVTQSPTHLIKTRGQQVTLRCSSQSGHNTVSWYQQALGQGPQFIFQYYREEENGRGNFPPRFSGLQFPNYSSELNVNALELDDSALYLCASSPRLAGVVETQYFGPGTRLLVL.